This T cell receptor (beta chain) was profiled in a study of T cells in Graves' hyperthyroidism and ophthalmopathy. Study-level results: Most thyroid clonotypes that were expanded above 0.001 also turned up in blood.

The table lists this clonotype with many counts. Its antigen remains unidentified. V was pared by 3 bases and J by 11 bases, with 16 bases between. Germline V gene data show CDR1 as LGHDT and CDR2 as YNNKEL (reference sequence). The CDR3 consists of 13 residues. From RNA transcripts, TCR beta CDR3 regions were amplified. Using the HTBI primer set, a first-round RT-PCR was run on the TCR CDR3. TCRdb re-analysed the multiplex PCR reads in MiXCR, keeping a single row per CDR3 protein. Among about 270,000 distinct CDR3 sequences, about 20% were seen once, and the ten largest hold 64%. The chain uses TRBV3-1 and TRBJ1-1, with D possibly being TRBD1 (5 bases). Sequencing input: blood. The TCR comes from a man under 40 with Graves' ophthalmopathy. CDR3 in amino acids: CASSHGTARSAFF. The CDR3, as DNA: TGTGCCAGCAGCCACGGGACCGCACGGAGCGCTTTCTTT.